A single sample gave rise to the 12 T cell receptor beta chains below, sequenced in a study of cytomegalovirus exposure and HLA in healthy donors. The PCR ran on 60 Vbeta and 13 Jbeta primers. Using immunoSEQ multiplex PCR, the repertoire was profiled, and TCRdb retains in-frame clones only, with some absent. The repertoire has 95,000 to 150,000 clones, around 79% of them found once; the top ten carry 5.5% to 8%. Sequenced sample: PBMCs. These TCRs come from a middle-aged woman in good health and CMV-seronegative.

CDR3 amino acids: CASSYSPVSGNTIYF. CDR3 bases: TGTGCCAGCAGTTACTCTCCAGTCTCTGGAAACACCATATATTTT. The rearrangement uses TRBV6-5 and TRBJ1-3; D gene uncertain. The germline CDR1 and CDR2 sequences are MNHEY and SVGAGI. CDR3 length: 15 amino acids. Trimming stripped 0 bases from V and 0 bases from J, with 6 bases between.

The rearrangement joins TRBV4-1 to TRBJ1-3; no reliable D call. Trimming cost V 0 bases and J 4 bases, with 16 bases left between them. This CDR3 has 17 residues. Germline lookup yields CDR1 MGHRA and CDR2 YSYEKL. In nucleotides, the CDR3 is TGCGCCAGCAGCCAAGATGGATACAGACGGCTAGGAAACACCATATATTTT. Translated, it gives CASSQDGYRRLGNTIYF.

J is TRBJ2-2 and V is TRBV5-1; unclear D gene. Germline CDR1 is SGHRS and CDR2 is YFSETQ. The CDR3 totals 17 residues. Trimming left V 2 bases short and J 2 bases short, with 16 bases between. The DNA of the CDR3 is TGCGCCAGCAGCTTAAATGGCCCCTCAAGAAACACCGGGGAGCTGTTTTTT. Translation gives CASSLNGPSRNTGELFF. Combining the CDR3 with reference TRBV5-1 and TRBJ2-2 gives the whole variable domain KAGVTQTPRYLIKTRGQQVTLSCSPISGHRSVSWYQQTPGQGLQFLFEYFSETQRNKGNFPGRFSGRQFSNSRSEMNVSTLELGDSALYLCASSLNGPSRNTGELFFGEGSRLTVL.

The chain has TRBV5-1 and TRBJ2-1; TRBD1 agrees at 10 bases. This CDR3 is built from 15 residues. Germline V gene data show CDR1 as SGHRS and CDR2 as YFSETQ. The V segment lost 2 bases and the J segment 6 bases; nucleotides outside the gene matches: 5. The CDR3 DNA reads as TGCGCCAGCAGCTTTTCCGGGACAGGGGTCAATGAGCAGTTCTTC. Encoded protein: CASSFSGTGVNEQFF.

The V and J genes are TRBV27 and TRBJ2-2, with D unresolved. CDR1 is MNHEY, CDR2 SMNVEV, per germline (reference sequence). Trimming shortened V by 5 bases and J by 7 bases, and 14 bases separated the two germline ends. The CDR3 is 14 residues long. CDR3 loop: CASSQVVMNGELFF. The DNA of the CDR3 is TGTGCCAGCAGTCAGGTTGTGATGAACGGGGAGCTGTTTTTT.

This clone showed up just once. This chain links TRBV29-1 with TRBJ2-3; D not certain. V was clipped by 4 bases and J by 8 bases, with 16 bases between them. The CDR3 has 13 amino acids. Germline lookup yields CDR1 SQVTM and CDR2 ANQGSEA. Written as DNA, the CDR3 is TGCAGCGTTGCCCCAATTTCGTCGGGTACGCAGTATTTT. Encoded protein: CSVAPISSGTQYF.

A single count supports this clone. This chain links TRBV5-1 with TRBJ2-5, with D maybe TRBD1 (6 bases). V dropped 4 bases and J dropped 3 bases, with 16 bases sitting between them. In germline, CDR1 is SGHRS, CDR2 YFSETQ. The CDR3 runs 15 residues. CDR3 in amino acids: CASSPPVAGEETQYF. The CDR3 nucleotides are TGCGCCAGCAGCCCACCCGTAGCAGGGGAAGAGACCCAGTACTTC.

This clone has only one observation. The V call is TRBV4-3, the J call TRBJ2-7; 9 nucleotides line up with TRBD1. Germline CDR1 is LGHNA and CDR2 is YSLEER. V was clipped by 4 bases and J by 3 bases; unmatched bases: 7. CDR3 size: 15 residues. CDR3 sequence (DNA): TGCGCCAGCAGCCCAGGGGACAGGGTGAACTACGAGCAGTACTTC. This codes for CASSPGDRVNYEQYF.

V gene TRBV2 combines with J gene TRBJ2-1; D possibly corresponds to TRBD2 (5 bases). Germline V gene lookup returns CDR1 SNHLY and CDR2 FYNNEI. The CDR3 runs 15 residues. V was clipped by 4 bases and J by 7 bases, with 17 bases between them. The CDR3: CASSAETPPGNEQFF. CDR3 bases: TGTGCCAGCAGTGCCGAGACACCTCCGGGGAATGAGCAGTTCTTC. Full variable domain (missing parts from reference TRBV2 and TRBJ2-1): EPEVTQTPSHQVTQMGQEVILRCVPISNHLYFYWYRQILGQKVEFLVSFYNNEISEKSEIFDDQFSVERPDGSNFTLKIRSTKLEDSAMYFCASSAETPPGNEQFFGPGTRLTVL.

The V gene is TRBV4-1, the J gene TRBJ1-5, with D perhaps TRBD1 (6 bases). Trimming took 3 bases from V and 4 from J, leaving 19 bases between them. This CDR3 comprises 17 residues. Germline CDR1 MGHRA, CDR2 YSYEKL. The CDR3: CASSHLGANSDNQPQHF. The CDR3 coding sequence is TGCGCCAGCAGCCACCTGGGGGCAAATTCGGATAATCAGCCCCAGCATTTT.

This clone has a handful of counts. The chain joins TRBV4-1 to TRBJ2-6, with a weak D call TRBD1 (6 bases). This CDR3 region has 17 residues. The V gene's germline CDR1 is MGHRA and CDR2 YSYEKL. With 1 base removed from V and 0 bases from J, the gap between germline ends came to 10 bases. In DNA form, the CDR3 reads TGCGCCAGCAGCCAAGGTCCACAGGGCTCTGGGGCCAACGTCCTGACTTTC. This gives the protein CASSQGPQGSGANVLTF.

This clone was seen more than once but under ten times. Germline is not matched at one junction end, which may reflect a read error. This sequence joins TRBV6-1 and TRBJ1-2; maybe TRBD1 (6 bases). CDR1 and CDR2 from the germline V gene are MNHNS and SASEGT. This CDR3 comprises 12 residues. The CDR3 coding sequence is TGTGCCAGCAGTGATTTCCAGGGGCCTTTGAACTTC. Translation: CASSDFQGPLNF.